This record covers a single T cell receptor (beta chain). The antigen is not known. The sample is drawn from a study of T cell repertoires in cytomegalovirus infection. Overall study context: Peptides in the study included HLA-C-restricted and HLA-B-restricted CMV epitopes. Shared public TCR beta signatures pointed to both CMV infection and a matching HLA type.

Study findings and constraints: Within the response measured ex vivo, HLA-C-restricted CMV-specific TCR beta clonotypes were dominant.

The CDR3 runs 15 residues. The germline V and J ends were trimmed by 4 bases and 2 bases, with 18 bases remaining between them. Germline V gene sequence: CDR1 DFQATT, CDR2 SNEGSKA (reference sequence). Each CDR3 protein gets one entry after TCRdb re-called the reads with MiXCR. The table includes roughly 150,000 distinct CDR3 sequences, approximately 21% detected once. This sequence was found in a human donor in good health (CMV status not recorded). Some clones in this sample may be carry-over from other donors' samples. Sequenced here: CD8+ T cells from cultured PBMCs, sampled from culture after CMV antigen stimulation. The V call is TRBV20-1, the J call TRBJ2-7, with a weak D call TRBD2 (6 bases). The CDR3 region is CSANFREMNPYEQYF. CDR3 nucleotide sequence: TGCAGTGCTAACTTCCGGGAGATGAACCCCTACGAGCAGTACTTC.